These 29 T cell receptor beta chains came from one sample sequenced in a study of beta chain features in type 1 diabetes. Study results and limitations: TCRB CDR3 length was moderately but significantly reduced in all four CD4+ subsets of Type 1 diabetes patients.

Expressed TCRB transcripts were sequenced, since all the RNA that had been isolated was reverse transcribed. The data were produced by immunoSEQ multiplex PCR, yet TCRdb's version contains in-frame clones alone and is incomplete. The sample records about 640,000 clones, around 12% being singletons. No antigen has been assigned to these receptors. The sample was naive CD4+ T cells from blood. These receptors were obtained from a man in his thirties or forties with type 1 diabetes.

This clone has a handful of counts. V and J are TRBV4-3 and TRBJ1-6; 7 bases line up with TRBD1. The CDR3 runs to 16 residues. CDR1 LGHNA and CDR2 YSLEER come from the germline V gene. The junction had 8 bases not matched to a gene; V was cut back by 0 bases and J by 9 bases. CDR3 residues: CASSQDGTVLSSPLHF. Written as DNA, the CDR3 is TGCGCCAGCAGCCAAGATGGGACAGTCTTGAGTTCACCCCTCCACTTT.

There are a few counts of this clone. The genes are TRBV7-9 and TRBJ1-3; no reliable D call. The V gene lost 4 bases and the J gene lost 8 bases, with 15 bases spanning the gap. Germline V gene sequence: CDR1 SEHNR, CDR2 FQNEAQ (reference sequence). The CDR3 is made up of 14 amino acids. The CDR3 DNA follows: TGTGCCAGCAGCTCCTTTGCCGGCCGGGACACCATATATTTT. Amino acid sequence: CASSSFAGRDTIYF.

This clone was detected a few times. The DNA of the CDR3 is TGTGCCTGGTGCCGGGACGGTACCAATCAGCCCCAGCATTTT. Its protein is CAWCRDGTNQPQHF. The V gene is TRBV30, the J gene TRBJ1-5, with a tentative D call TRBD1 (5 bases). The germline V gene encodes CDR1 GTSNPN and CDR2 SVGIG (reference sequence). The CDR3 consists of 14 residues. V was pared by 5 bases and J by 3 bases, with 14 bases between.

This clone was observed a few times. This CDR3 reads CSVARANNEQFF. The CDR3 nucleotides read TGCAGCGTTGCAAGAGCGAACAATGAGCAGTTCTTC. This chain links TRBV29-1 with TRBJ2-1; no reliable D call. The length of the CDR3 is 12 residues. V lost 4 bases to trimming and J lost 5 bases, with 9 bases between them. The germline V gene has CDR1 SQVTM and CDR2 ANQGSEA.

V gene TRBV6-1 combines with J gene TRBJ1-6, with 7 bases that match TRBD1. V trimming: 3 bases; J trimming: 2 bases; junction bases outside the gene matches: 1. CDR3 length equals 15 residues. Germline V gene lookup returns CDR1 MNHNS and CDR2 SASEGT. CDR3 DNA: TGTGCCAGCAGTGACGGACAGGCCTATAATTCACCCCTCCACTTT. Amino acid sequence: CASSDGQAYNSPLHF.

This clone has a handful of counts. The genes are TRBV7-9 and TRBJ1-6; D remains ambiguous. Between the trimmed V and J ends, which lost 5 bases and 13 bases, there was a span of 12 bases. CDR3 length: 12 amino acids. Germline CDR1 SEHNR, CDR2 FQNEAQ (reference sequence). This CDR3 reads CASSLQDKPLHF. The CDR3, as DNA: TGTGCCAGCAGCCTGCAGGATAAGCCCCTCCACTTT.

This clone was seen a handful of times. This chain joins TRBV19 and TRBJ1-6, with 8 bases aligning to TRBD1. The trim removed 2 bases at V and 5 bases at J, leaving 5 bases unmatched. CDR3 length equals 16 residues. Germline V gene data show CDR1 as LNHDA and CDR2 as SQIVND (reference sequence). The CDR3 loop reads CASSIPQGGNNSPLHF. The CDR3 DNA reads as TGTGCCAGTAGTATACCACAGGGGGGGAATAATTCACCCCTCCACTTT.

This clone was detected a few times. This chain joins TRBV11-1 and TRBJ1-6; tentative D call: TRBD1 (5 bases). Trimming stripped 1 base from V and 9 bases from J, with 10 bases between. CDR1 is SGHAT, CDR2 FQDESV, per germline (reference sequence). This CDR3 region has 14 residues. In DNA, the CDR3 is TGTGCCAGCAGCTTAGTAGGGGACGGTTCACCCCTCCACTTT. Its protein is CASSLVGDGSPLHF.

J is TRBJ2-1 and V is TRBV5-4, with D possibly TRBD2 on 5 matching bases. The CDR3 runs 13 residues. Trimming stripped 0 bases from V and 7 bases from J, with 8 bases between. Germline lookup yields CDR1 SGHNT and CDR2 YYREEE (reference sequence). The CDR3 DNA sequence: TGTGCCAGCAGCTTGGAGAAGCGGAATGAGCAGTTCTTC. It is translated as CASSLEKRNEQFF.

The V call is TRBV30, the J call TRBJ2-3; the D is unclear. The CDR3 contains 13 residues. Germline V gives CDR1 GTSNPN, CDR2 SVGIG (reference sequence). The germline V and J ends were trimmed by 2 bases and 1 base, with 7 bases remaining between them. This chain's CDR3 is CAWSYSGTDTQYF. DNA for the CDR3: TGTGCCTGGAGTTACTCTGGCACAGATACGCAGTATTTT.

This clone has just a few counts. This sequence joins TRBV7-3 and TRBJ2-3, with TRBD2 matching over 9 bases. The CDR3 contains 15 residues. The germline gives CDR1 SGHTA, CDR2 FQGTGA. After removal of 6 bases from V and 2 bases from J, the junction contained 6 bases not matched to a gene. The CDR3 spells CASRFVAGATDTQYF. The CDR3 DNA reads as TGTGCCAGCAGGTTCGTAGCGGGGGCCACAGATACGCAGTATTTT. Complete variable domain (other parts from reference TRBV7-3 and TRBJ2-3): GAGVSQTPSNKVTEKGKYVELRCDPISGHTALYWYRQSLGQGPEFLIYFQGTGAADDSGLPNDRFFAVRPEGSVSTLKIQRTERGDSAVYLCASRFVAGATDTQYFGPGTRLTVL.

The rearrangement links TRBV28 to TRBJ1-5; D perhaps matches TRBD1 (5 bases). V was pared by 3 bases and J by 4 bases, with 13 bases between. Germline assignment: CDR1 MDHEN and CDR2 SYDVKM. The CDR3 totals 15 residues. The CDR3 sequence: CASSFRGGGNQPQHF. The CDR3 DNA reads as TGTGCCAGCAGTTTCCGGGGCGGGGGTAATCAGCCCCAGCATTTT.

The CDR3 is CASSSPQGDNSPLHF. In DNA form, the CDR3 reads TGTGCCAGCAGTTCACCACAGGGGGATAATTCACCCCTCCACTTT. The chain has TRBV28 and TRBJ1-6; the match to TRBD1 covers 8 bases. The CDR3 is 15 amino acids. V was clipped by 4 bases and J by 5 bases; unmatched bases: 4. Germline V gene lookup returns CDR1 MDHEN and CDR2 SYDVKM.

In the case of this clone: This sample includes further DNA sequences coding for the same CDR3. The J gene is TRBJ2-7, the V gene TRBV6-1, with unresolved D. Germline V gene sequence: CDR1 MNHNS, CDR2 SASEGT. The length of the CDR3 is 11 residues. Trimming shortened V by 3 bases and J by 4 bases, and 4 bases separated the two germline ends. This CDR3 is CASSDRYEQYF. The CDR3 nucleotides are TGTGCCAGCAGTGACCGTTACGAGCAGTACTTC.

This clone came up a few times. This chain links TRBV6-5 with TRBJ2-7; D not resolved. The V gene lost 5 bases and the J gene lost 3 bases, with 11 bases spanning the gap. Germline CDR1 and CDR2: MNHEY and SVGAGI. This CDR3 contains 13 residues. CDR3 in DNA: TGTGCCAGCAGTCCCCAATCCCGCTACGAGCAGTACTTC. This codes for CASSPQSRYEQYF.

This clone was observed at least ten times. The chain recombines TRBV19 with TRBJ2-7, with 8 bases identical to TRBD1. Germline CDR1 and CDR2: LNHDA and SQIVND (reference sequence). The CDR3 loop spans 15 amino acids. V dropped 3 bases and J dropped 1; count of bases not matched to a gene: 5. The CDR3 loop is CASSMSGTGSYEQYF. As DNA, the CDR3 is TGTGCCAGTAGTATGTCTGGGACAGGTTCCTACGAGCAGTACTTC.

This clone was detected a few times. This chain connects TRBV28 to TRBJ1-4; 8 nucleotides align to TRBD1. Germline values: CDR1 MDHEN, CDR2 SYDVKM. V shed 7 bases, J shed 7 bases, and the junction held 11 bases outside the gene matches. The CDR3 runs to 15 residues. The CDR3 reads CASTRTGGLGEKLFF. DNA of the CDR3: TGTGCCAGCACACGTACAGGGGGTCTTGGTGAAAAACTGTTTTTT.

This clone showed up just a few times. The CDR3 spells CASSSPGQGANTEAFF. Here the CDR3 DNA reads TGTGCCAGCAGCTCGCCGGGACAGGGGGCGAACACTGAAGCTTTCTTT. V gene TRBV7-3 combines with J gene TRBJ1-1; 12 bases are a match to TRBD1. The CDR3 is made up of 16 amino acids. Trimming cost V 4 bases and J 1 base; bases outside gene matches: 4. CDR1 SGHTA and CDR2 FQGTGA come from the germline V gene.

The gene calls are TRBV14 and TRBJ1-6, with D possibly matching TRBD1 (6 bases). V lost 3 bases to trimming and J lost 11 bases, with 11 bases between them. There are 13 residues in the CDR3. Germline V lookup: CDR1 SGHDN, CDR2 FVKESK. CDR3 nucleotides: TGTGCCAGCAGCCAGGGCAGGGGTCCACCCCTCCACTTT. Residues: CASSQGRGPPLHF.

The CDR3 reads CASTATVGQRKETQYF. DNA for the CDR3: TGTGCCAGCACCGCCACTGTGGGACAGAGGAAGGAGACCCAGTACTTC. V usage is TRBV5-4 and J usage is TRBJ2-5, with TRBD1 matching over 7 bases. This CDR3 has 16 residues. Trimming cost V 6 bases and J 5 bases; bases outside gene matches: 16. Germline V gene sequence: CDR1 SGHNT, CDR2 YYREEE (reference sequence).

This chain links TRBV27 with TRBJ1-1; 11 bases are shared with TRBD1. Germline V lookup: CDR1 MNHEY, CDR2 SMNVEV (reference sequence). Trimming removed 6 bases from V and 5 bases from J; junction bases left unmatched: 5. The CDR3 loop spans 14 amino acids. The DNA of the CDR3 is TGTGCCAGCAGCTTGGGACAGGGGGGGACTGAAGCTTTCTTT. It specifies CASSLGQGGTEAFF.

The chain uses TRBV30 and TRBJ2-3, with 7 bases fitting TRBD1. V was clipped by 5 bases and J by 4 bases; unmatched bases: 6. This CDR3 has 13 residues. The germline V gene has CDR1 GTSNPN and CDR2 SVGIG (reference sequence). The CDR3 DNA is TGTGCCTGGGCCGAGGGGGCGGCAGATACGCAGTATTTT. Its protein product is CAWAEGAADTQYF.

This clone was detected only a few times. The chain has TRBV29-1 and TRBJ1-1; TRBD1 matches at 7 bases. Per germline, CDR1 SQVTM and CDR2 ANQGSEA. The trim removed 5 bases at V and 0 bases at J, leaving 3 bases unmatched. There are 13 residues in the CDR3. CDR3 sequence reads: CSVTGVMNTEAFF. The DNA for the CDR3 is TGCAGCGTTACAGGGGTCATGAACACTGAAGCTTTCTTT.

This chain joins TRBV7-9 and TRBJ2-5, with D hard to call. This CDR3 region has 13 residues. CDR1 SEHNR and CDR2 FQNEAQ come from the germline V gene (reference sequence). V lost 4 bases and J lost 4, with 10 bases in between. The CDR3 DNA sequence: TGTGCCAGCAGCTCTGGCCAGGCAGAGACCCAGTACTTC. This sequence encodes CASSSGQAETQYF.

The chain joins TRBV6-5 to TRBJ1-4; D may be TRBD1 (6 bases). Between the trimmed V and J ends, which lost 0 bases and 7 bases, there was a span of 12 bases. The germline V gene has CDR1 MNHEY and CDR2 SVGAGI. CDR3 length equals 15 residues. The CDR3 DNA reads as TGTGCCAGCAGTTACTCGTCACAGGGAGCTGAAAAACTGTTTTTT. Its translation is CASSYSSQGAEKLFF.

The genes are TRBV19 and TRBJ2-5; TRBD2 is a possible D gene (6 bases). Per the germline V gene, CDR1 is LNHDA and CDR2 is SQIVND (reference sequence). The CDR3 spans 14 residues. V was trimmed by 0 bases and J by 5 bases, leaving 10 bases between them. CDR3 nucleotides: TGTGCCAGTAGTATAGAGGAGGGCGGCGAGACCCAGTACTTC. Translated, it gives CASSIEEGGETQYF.

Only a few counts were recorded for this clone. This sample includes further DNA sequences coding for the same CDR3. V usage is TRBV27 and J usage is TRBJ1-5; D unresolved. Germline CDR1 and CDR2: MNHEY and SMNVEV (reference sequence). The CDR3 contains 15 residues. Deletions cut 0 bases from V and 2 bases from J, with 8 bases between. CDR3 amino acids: CASSLSRGGNQPQHF. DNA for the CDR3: TGTGCCAGCAGTTTATCCCGGGGTGGCAATCAGCCCCAGCATTTT.

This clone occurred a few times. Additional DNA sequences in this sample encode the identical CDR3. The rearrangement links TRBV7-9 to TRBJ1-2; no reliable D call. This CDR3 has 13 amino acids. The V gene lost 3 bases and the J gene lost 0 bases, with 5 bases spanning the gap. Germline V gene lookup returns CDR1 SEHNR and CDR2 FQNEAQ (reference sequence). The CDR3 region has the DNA TGTGCCAGCAGCTTTGGTTCTAACTATGGCTACACCTTC. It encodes CASSFGSNYGYTF.

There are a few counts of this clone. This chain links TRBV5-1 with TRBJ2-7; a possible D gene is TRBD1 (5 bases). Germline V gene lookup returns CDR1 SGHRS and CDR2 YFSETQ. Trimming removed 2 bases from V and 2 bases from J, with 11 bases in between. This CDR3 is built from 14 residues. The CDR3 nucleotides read TGCGCCAGCAGCTTTCAAGGGGCCACCTACGAGCAGTACTTC. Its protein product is CASSFQGATYEQYF.